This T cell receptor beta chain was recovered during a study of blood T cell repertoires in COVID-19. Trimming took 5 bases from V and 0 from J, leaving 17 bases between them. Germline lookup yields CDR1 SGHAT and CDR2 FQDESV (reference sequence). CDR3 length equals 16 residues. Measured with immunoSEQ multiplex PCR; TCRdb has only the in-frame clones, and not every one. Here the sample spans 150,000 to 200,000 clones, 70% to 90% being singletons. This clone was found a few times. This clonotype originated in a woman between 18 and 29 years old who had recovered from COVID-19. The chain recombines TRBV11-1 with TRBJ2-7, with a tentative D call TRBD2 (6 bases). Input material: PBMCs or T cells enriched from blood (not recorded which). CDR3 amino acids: CASSPAGGLYSYEQYF. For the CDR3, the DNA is TGTGCCAGCAGCCCCGCCGGGGGACTCTACTCCTACGAGCAGTACTTC.